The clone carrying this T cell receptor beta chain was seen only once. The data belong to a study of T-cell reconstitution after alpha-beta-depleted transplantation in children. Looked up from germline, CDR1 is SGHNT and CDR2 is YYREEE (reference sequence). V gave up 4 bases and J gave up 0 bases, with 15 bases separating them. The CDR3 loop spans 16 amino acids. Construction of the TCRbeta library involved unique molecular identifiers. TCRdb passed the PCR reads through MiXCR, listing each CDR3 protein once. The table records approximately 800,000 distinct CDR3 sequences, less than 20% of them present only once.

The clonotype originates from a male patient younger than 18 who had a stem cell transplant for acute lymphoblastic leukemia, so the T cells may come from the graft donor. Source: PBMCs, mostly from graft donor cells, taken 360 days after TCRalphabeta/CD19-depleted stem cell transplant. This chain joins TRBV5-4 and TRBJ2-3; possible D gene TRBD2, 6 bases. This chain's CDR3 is CASSKYIGTSTDTQYF. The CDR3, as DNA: TGTGCCAGCAGCAAATATATCGGGACTAGCACAGATACGCAGTATTTT.